Listed here is a single T cell receptor (beta chain). These data come from a study of blood T cell repertoires in COVID-19. Study context: The study drew acute and convalescent COVID-19 samples from the United States, Italy and Spain. In each case, the material was cDNA or gDNA derived from T cells, B-cell-depleted T cells, or PBMCs.

Germline V gene sequence: CDR1 SGHRS, CDR2 YFSETQ. Trimming stripped 7 bases from V and 4 bases from J, with 13 bases between. The CDR3 loop spans 13 amino acids. In the source study's methods: Amplification of reference gene primers was used by the study to estimate nucleated cell counts. Using immunoSEQ multiplex PCR, the repertoire was profiled, and TCRdb retains in-frame clones only, with some absent. Clone size and V and J calls were adopted from that table, with D and trimming inferred from the DNA. The repertoire holds some 150,000 clones, with about four fifths as singletons. Specimen: peripheral blood. The source is a man in his sixties with acute or convalescent COVID-19. The J gene is TRBJ2-3, the V gene TRBV5-1, with D possibly TRBD1 on 5 matching bases. CDR3 sequence: CASGKGPSDTQYF. The CDR3, as DNA: TGCGCCAGCGGGAAGGGGCCGTCAGATACGCAGTATTTT. The full variable domain, completed using reference TRBV5-1 and TRBJ2-3, is KAGVTQTPRYLIKTRGQQVTLSCSPISGHRSVSWYQQTPGQGLQFLFEYFSETQRNKGNFPGRFSGRQFSNSRSEMNVSTLELGDSALYLCASGKGPSDTQYFGPGTRLTVL.